This TCR beta chain was sequenced during a study of monozygotic twins with inflammatory bowel disease. General study points: Against healthy co-twins, IBD patients had lower TCRbeta diversity (measured by inverse Simpson). Relative to healthy twins, IBD patients had fewer clonotypes in common with others, a gap that was especially apparent with disease activity.

For this clonotype: No antigen is known for it.

The authors made each sample's cDNA in eight separate reactions. TCRdb re-called the 5' RACE reads; one entry per CDR3 protein, DNA not given. The sample yields approximately 400,000 distinct CDR3 sequences, of which the top ten take up less than 2.5%. Unsorted whole blood yielded the total RNA, with T cells left unselected. The CDR3 runs 16 residues. Germline CDR1 and CDR2: SGHRS and YFSETQ. This TCR was sampled from a human donor with ulcerative colitis or Crohn's disease, or a healthy co-twin of an affected twin (not recorded which). Material: blood. The rearrangement uses TRBV5-1 and TRBJ1-3. The CDR3 sequence is CASSRKPDSSGNTIYF.